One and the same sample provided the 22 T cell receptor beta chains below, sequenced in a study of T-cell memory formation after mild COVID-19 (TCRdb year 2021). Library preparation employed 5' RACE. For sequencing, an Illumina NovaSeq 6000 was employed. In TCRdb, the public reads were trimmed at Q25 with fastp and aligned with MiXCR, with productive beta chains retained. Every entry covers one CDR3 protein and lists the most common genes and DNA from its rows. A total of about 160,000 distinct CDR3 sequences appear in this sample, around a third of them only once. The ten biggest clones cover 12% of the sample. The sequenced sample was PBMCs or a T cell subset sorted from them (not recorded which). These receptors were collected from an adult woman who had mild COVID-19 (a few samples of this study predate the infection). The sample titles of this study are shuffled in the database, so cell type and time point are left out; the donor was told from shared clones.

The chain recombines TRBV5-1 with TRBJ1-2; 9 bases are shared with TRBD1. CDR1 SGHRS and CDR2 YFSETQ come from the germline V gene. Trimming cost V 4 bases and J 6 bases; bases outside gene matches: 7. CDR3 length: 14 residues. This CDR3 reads CASSLQGARDGYTF. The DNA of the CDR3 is TGCGCCAGCAGCCTACAGGGGGCGAGGGATGGCTACACCTTC.

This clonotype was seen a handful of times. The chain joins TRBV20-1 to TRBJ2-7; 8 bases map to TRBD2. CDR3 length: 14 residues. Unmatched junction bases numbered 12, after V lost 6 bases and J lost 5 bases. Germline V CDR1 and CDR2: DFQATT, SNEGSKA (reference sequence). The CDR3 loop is CSARGREARDEQYF. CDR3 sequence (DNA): TGCAGTGCCCGAGGGCGGGAGGCCAGAGACGAGCAGTACTTC.

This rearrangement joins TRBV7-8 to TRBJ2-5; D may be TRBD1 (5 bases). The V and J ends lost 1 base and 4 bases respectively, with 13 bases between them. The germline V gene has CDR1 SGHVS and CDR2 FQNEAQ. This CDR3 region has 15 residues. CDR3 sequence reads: CASSLGAGLGETQYF. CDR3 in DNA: TGTGCCAGCAGCTTAGGGGCAGGGCTGGGAGAGACCCAGTACTTC.

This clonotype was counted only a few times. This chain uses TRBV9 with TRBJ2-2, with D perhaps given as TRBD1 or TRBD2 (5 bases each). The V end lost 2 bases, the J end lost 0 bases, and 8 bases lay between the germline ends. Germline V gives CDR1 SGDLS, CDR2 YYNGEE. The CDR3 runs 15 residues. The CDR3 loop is CASSVGTANTGELFF. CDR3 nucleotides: TGTGCCAGCAGCGTCGGGACCGCGAACACCGGGGAGCTGTTTTTT.

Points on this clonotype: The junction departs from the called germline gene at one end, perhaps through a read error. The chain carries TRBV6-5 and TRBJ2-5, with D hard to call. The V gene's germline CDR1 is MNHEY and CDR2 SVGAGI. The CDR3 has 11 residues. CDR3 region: CASSYHETQYF. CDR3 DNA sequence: TGTGCCAGCAGTTACCATGAGACCCAGTACTTC.

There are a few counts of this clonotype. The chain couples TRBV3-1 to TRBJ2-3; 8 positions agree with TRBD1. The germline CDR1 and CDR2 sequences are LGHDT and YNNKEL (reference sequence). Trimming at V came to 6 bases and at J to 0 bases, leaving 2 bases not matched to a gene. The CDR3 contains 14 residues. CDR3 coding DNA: TGTGCCAGCAGATGGACAGGGAGCACAGATACGCAGTATTTT. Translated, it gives CASRWTGSTDTQYF.

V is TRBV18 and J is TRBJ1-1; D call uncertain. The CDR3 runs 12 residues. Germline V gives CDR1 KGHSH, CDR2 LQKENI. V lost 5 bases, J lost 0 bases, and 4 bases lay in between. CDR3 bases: TGTGCCAGCTCAAGCATGAACACTGAAGCTTTCTTT. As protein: CASSSMNTEAFF.

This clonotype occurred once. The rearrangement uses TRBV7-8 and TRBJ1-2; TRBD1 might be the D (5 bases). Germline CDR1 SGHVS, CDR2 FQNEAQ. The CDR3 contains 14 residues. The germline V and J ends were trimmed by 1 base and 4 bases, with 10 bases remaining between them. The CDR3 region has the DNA TGTGCCAGCAGCTTAGGAGGGACGGCCTATGGCTACACCTTC. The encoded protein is CASSLGGTAYGYTF.

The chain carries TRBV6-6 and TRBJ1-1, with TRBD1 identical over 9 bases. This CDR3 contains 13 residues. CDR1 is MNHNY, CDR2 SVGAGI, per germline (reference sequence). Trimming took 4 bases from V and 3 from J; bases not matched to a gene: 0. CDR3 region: CASSWDRDTEAFF. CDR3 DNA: TGTGCCAGCAGTTGGGACAGGGACACTGAAGCTTTCTTT.

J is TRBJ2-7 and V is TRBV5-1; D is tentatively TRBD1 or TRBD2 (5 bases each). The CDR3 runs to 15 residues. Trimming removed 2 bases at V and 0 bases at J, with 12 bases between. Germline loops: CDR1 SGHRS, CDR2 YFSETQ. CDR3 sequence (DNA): TGCGCCAGCAGCTTCACGGCAGGGAGCTCCTACGAGCAGTACTTC. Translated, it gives CASSFTAGSSYEQYF.

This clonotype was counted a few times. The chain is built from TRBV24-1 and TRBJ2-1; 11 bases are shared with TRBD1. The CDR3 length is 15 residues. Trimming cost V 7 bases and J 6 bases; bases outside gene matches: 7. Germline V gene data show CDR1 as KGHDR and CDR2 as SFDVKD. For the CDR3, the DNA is TGTGCCACCAGCAGCGGACAGGGGGCCGTCAATGAGCAGTTCTTC. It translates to CATSSGQGAVNEQFF.

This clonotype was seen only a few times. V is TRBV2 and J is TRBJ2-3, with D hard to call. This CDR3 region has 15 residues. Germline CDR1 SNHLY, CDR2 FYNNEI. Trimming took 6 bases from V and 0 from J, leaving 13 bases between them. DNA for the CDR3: TGTGCCAGCAGCTTGGAAAATGGTAGCACAGATACGCAGTATTTT. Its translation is CASSLENGSTDTQYF.

In DNA, the CDR3 is TGTGCCAGCAGCCAAGATAATCAGCCCCAGCATTTT. The encoded protein is CASSQDNQPQHF. The V gene is TRBV3-1, the J gene TRBJ1-5, with D unresolved. The CDR3 sequence is 12 residues long. The germline V and J ends were trimmed by 0 bases and 4 bases, with 1 base remaining between them. CDR1 is LGHDT, CDR2 YNNKEL, per germline (reference sequence).

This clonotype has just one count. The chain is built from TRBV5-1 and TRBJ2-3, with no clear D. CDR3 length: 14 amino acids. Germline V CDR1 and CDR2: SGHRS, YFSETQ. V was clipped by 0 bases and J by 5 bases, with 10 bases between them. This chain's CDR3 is CASSLVDNKDTQYF. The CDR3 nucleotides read TGCGCCAGCAGCTTGGTTGACAACAAAGATACGCAGTATTTT.

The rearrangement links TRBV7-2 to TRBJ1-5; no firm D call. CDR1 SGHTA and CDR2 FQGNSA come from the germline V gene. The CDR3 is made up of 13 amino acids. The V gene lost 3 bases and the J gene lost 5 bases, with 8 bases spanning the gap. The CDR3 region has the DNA TGTGCCAGCAGCTTCGGGAGAGATCAGCCCCAGCATTTT. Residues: CASSFGRDQPQHF.

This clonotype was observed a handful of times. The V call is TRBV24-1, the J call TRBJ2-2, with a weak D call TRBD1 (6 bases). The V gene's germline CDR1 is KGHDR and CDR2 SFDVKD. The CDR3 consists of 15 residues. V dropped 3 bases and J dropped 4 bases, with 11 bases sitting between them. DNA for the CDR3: TGTGCCACCAGTGATCACAGGGTTAGCACCGGGGAGCTGTTTTTT. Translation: CATSDHRVSTGELFF.

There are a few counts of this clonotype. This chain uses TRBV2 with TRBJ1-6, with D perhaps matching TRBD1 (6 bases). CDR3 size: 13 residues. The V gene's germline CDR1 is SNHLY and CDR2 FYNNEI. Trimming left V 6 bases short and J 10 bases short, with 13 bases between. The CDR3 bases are TGTGCCAGCAGAACAGGGTTTAGGTCACCCCTCCACTTT. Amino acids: CASRTGFRSPLHF.

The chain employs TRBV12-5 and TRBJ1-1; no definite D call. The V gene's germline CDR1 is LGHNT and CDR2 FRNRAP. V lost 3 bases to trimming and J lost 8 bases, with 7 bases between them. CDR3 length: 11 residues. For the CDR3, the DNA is TGTGCTAGTGGTTTTGATTACGAAGCTTTCTTT. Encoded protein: CASGFDYEAFF.

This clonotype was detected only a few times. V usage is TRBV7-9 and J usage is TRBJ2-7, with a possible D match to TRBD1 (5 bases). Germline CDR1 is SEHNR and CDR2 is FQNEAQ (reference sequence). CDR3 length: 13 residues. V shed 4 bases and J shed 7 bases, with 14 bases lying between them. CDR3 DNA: TGTGCCAGCAGCTCTCCTGGGGCCGGGGAGCAGTACTTC. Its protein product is CASSSPGAGEQYF.

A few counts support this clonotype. As DNA, the CDR3 is TGTGCCAGCAGCCCCTCCGGACAGCAAGAGACCCAGTACTTC. It translates to CASSPSGQQETQYF. The chain combines TRBV12-3 or TRBV12-4 with TRBJ2-5; a weak D match, TRBD1 (6 bases). CDR3 length: 14 amino acids. V gave up 6 bases and J gave up 2 bases, with 13 bases separating them.

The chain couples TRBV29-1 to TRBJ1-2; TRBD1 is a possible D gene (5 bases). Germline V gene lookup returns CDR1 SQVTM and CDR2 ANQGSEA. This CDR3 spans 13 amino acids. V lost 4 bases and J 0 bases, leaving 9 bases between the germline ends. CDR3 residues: CSVAGLTNYGYTF. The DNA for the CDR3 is TGCAGCGTTGCAGGGTTAACTAACTATGGCTACACCTTC.

As DNA, the CDR3 is TGTGCCAGCAGGGACCCCGGGACAGGGAATCAGCCCCAGCATTTT. This translates into CASRDPGTGNQPQHF. The chain recombines TRBV6-1 with TRBJ1-5; the match to TRBD1 covers 9 bases. The ends lost 6 bases at V and 4 bases at J; junction bases unmatched: 7. Germline V lookup: CDR1 MNHNS, CDR2 SASEGT. The CDR3 extends over 15 amino acids.